The following is a T cell receptor (beta chain) sequence with its context. Everyone who took part was roughly 18 to 89 years old, and they came from some 23 US areas. Exposed participants came across a COVID-19 case within 2 weeks before study entry. This sample was taken from a study of blood T cell repertoires in COVID-19. Across the whole study: PBMCs, B-cell-depleted T cells, or T cells provided the cDNA or gDNA that made up the material.

Germline trimming cut 4 bases from V and 7 bases from J; bases unmatched to any gene: 11. The germline gives CDR1 SGHRS, CDR2 YFSETQ. This CDR3 is 15 amino acids long. Generated by immunoSEQ multiplex PCR, the TCRdb table keeps only in-frame clones and is missing some. The sample holds about 260,000 clones, 85% to 95% seen once. The source material was PBMCs or T cells enriched from blood (not recorded which). The chain recombines TRBV5-1 with TRBJ2-5; 9 positions match TRBD1. This TCR derives from a man aged 35 to 55 who had been exposed to COVID-19. The CDR3 coding sequence is TGCGCCAGCAGCCCGGGACAGGGCCTGGGTAGGACCCAGTACTTC. Translated: CASSPGQGLGRTQYF.